The sequence of this TCR beta chain was determined in a study of shared clonotypes between healthy human individuals. General study results and limits: Naive subsets tended to show greater estimated richness than memory subsets.

The deep-level immunoSEQ assay was used. Repertoires were generated with immunoSEQ multiplex PCR, while TCRdb's copy carries only in-frame clones and drops some. The sample records fewer than 350,000 clones, more than 75% being singletons. Donors, healthy HIV-negative adults, lacked recent acute infections or vaccinations. The CDR3 is 14 residues long. Germline assignment: CDR1 SGHNT and CDR2 YENEEA. The germline V and J ends were trimmed by 6 bases and 8 bases, with 19 bases remaining between them. On this clone itself: Antigen: not known.

This chain uses TRBV11-3 with TRBJ1-2; tentatively, D is TRBD1 (6 bases). This receptor was obtained from a young man in good health. Sequencing input: memory CD8+ T cells sorted from blood. Subset reported: CD45RO+ cells pooled with CCR7-negative TemRA cells. CDR3 protein: CASSPYLAGEGYTF. The DNA for the CDR3 is TGTGCCAGCAGTCCCTATTTGGCAGGGGAAGGCTACACCTTC.